This T cell receptor (beta chain) emerged from a study of OX40 agonist ivuxolimab in advanced cancers. As for the study in general: The mean age was roughly 60 years, ranging from about 20 to 79, with about four fifths of participants male. Prior anti-PD-1, anti-PD-L1 or anti-CTLA-4 therapy did not bar entry, and roughly 40% had some.

Notes on this clone: No antigen is known for it.

CDR1 LNHDA and CDR2 SQIVND come from the germline V gene (reference sequence). Losses at the gene ends were 6 bases for V and 2 bases for J; bases not matched to a gene: 11. The CDR3 has 16 amino acids. The protocol was immunoSEQ multiplex PCR, while the TCRdb copy is restricted to in-frame clones and leaves out a portion. The data show about 74,000 clones, roughly four fifths seen once. Findings of the study overall: Expanded clones were, on average, more numerous among CD8+ T cells than CD4+.

This receptor was identified in an adult with an advanced solid tumor such as melanoma, head and neck, liver or kidney cancer. The chain joins TRBV19 to TRBJ2-7, with 9 bases that match TRBD2. The starting material was CD4+ or CD8+ T cells sorted from blood, obtained in a trial of the OX40 agonist ivuxolimab. In nucleotides, the CDR3 is TGTGCCAGTAGCAGTCTGTTGAGCGGGAGGACCTACGAGCAGTACTTC. Residues: CASSSLLSGRTYEQYF.